This T cell receptor beta chain was retrieved from a study of human thymus T cells. During corrective heart surgery, resections were taken, and the thymus tissue came from them. Infants, healthy and Finnish, who were having corrective surgery for congenital heart defects served as donors. With respect to this clone: No antigen is known for it.

Looked up from germline, CDR1 is MDHEN and CDR2 is SYDVKM. The CDR3 runs 15 residues. V lost 7 bases to trimming and J lost 6 bases, with 21 bases between them. Study-level findings and limits: Unrelated individuals reportedly shared highly overlapping thymic TCR repertoires. Repertoires sampled from thymus and blood appeared biased in V and J gene usage.

The assay was immunoSEQ multiplex PCR, and TCRdb's table has in-frame clones only and misses some. The sample records about 78,000 clones, just over 95% being singletons. This sequence joins TRBV28 and TRBJ1-2, with TRBD1 as a possible D gene (6 bases). Sequencing was done on a sample of thymus tissue. This receptor was identified in a boy under two years old with a congenital heart defect but otherwise immunologically healthy. The CDR3 reads CASILRGYQGNGYTF. Written as DNA, the CDR3 is TGTGCCAGCATCCTAAGGGGATATCAGGGGAATGGCTACACCTTC.